The 25 T cell receptor beta chains reported below all come from one sample, sequenced in a study of vaccination effects on CD4 cells after COVID-19. Clones were read by immunoSEQ multiplex PCR, and TCRdb kept only the in-frame ones, dropping some. This sample carries some 69,000 clones, 65% to 80% of them seen once, and the ten largest clones take roughly 2.1%. On roughly day 10 of culture, CD4+ T cells were separated out. BNT162b2 vaccine or mRNA-1273 vaccine was given to participants in two doses. These TCRs are of unknown antigen specificity. Sample: CD4+ T cells from PBMCs cultured without peptide, taken after COVID-19 vaccination. All receptors come from a human donor who received a COVID-19 vaccine.

The chain has TRBV2 and TRBJ2-5, with D tentatively TRBD1 or TRBD2 (5 bases each). Germline CDR1 is SNHLY and CDR2 is FYNNEI. V shed 2 bases and J shed 8 bases, with 12 bases lying between them. The CDR3 consists of 13 residues. CDR3 DNA: TGTGCCAGCAGTGAAATCCGGGACGAAACCCAGTACTTC. It translates to CASSEIRDETQYF.

This chain uses TRBV5-4 with TRBJ1-2; TRBD1 aligns across 8 bases. This CDR3 region has 15 residues. Germline CDR1 and CDR2: SGHNT and YYREEE (reference sequence). Losses at the gene ends were 0 bases for V and 8 bases for J; bases not matched to a gene: 9. CDR3 coding DNA: TGTGCCAGCAGCTTGGCCGGACAGGGATGGTTCGGCTACACCTTC. Its protein is CASSLAGQGWFGYTF. Drawing the rest from reference TRBV5-4 and TRBJ1-2, the complete variable domain is ETGVTQSPTHLIKTRGQQVTLRCSSQSGHNTVSWYQQALGQGPQFIFQYYREEENGRGNFPPRFSGLQFPNYSSELNVNALELDDSALYLCASSLAGQGWFGYTFGSGTRLTVV.

The chain has TRBV7-2 and TRBJ2-5, with 8 bases aligning to TRBD2. V dropped 7 bases and J dropped 4; count of bases not matched to a gene: 14. Germline lookup yields CDR1 SGHTA and CDR2 FQGNSA. CDR3 length equals 16 residues. The CDR3 sequence is CASTFSGARGGETQYF. In DNA form, the CDR3 reads TGTGCCAGCACCTTTAGCGGGGCTAGGGGGGGAGAGACCCAGTACTTC.

This chain joins TRBV12-5 and TRBJ2-5; 7 positions match TRBD1. This CDR3 spans 15 amino acids. Trimming took 3 bases from V and 1 from J; bases not matched to a gene: 5. Germline values: CDR1 LGHNT, CDR2 FRNRAP. The CDR3 nucleotides read TGTGCTAGTGGTTTAGGGGACAGCCCCCAAGAGACCCAGTACTTC. As protein: CASGLGDSPQETQYF.

The chain joins TRBV30 to TRBJ1-2; 8 nucleotides line up with TRBD1. In germline, CDR1 is GTSNPN, CDR2 SVGIG (reference sequence). V lost 5 bases, J lost 6 bases, and 11 bases stayed unmatched. This CDR3 contains 14 residues. CDR3 sequence reads: CAWARQGRDHGYTF. DNA of the CDR3: TGTGCCTGGGCAAGACAGGGGAGGGATCATGGCTACACCTTC.

The chain couples TRBV3-1 (or the pseudogene TRBV3-2) to TRBJ2-3; D gene unclear. V was trimmed by 2 bases and J by 1 base, leaving 7 bases between them. This CDR3 comprises 14 residues. Germline CDR1 and CDR2: LGHDT and YNNKEL (reference sequence). The CDR3 sequence: CASSQTAGTDTQYF. Here the CDR3 DNA reads TGTGCCAGCAGCCAAACGGCGGGCACAGATACGCAGTATTTT.

This clone occurred once. The chain carries TRBV6-5 and TRBJ2-1; 16 nucleotides align to TRBD2. The germline V gene encodes CDR1 MNHEY and CDR2 SVGAGI. The J segment lost 14 bases and the V segment lost 5 bases, leaving 6 bases of the junction unmatched. The CDR3 contains 14 residues. The CDR3 here is CASSTGTSGGAEFF. In nucleotides, the CDR3 is TGTGCCAGCAGTACCGGGACTAGCGGGGGGGCGGAGTTCTTC.

This clone turned up a few times. This rearrangement joins TRBV7-2 to TRBJ2-7; tentatively, D is TRBD1 or TRBD2 (5 bases each). The CDR3 runs to 14 residues. Trimming pared 1 base from V and 7 bases from J, leaving 14 bases between. Germline CDR1 and CDR2: SGHTA and FQGNSA. CDR3 residues: CASSLDGPWGEQYV. Here the CDR3 DNA reads TGTGCCAGCAGCTTAGATGGGCCTTGGGGGGAGCAGTACGTC.

This chain connects TRBV28 to TRBJ2-7; D is possibly TRBD2 (7 bases). Germline lookup yields CDR1 MDHEN and CDR2 SYDVKM. Trimming cost V 7 bases and J 4 bases, with 11 bases left between them. The CDR3 has 12 residues. The CDR3 loop is CASKGGSYEQYV. The CDR3, as DNA: TGTGCCAGCAAGGGGGGGAGTTACGAGCAGTACGTC.

This clone was observed once. The genes are TRBV6-5 and TRBJ1-2; 7 nucleotides agree with TRBD1. The junction had 8 bases not matched to a gene; V was cut back by 7 bases and J by 0 bases. CDR1 MNHEY and CDR2 SVGAGI come from the germline V gene. CDR3 size: 15 residues. The CDR3 nucleotides read TGTGCCAGCACCCGATTGGGACAGACTAACTATGGCTACACCTTC. Translation gives CASTRLGQTNYGYTF.

V is TRBV10-3 and J is TRBJ2-1; D might be TRBD2 (6 bases). Trimming pared 10 bases from V and 8 bases from J, leaving 15 bases between. The CDR3 consists of 12 residues. From germline, CDR1 is ENHRY and CDR2 SYGVKD. CDR3 amino acids: CATSTSFHEQFF. CDR3 nucleotide sequence: TGTGCCACCTCCACTAGCTTCCATGAGCAGTTCTTC.

V gene TRBV6-2 or TRBV6-3 combines with J gene TRBJ2-7; D may be TRBD1 (6 bases). The V gene's germline CDR1 is MNHEY and CDR2 SVGEGT. The CDR3 runs 14 residues. Trimming removed 3 bases at V and 2 bases at J, with 11 bases between. The CDR3 loop reads CASSYRGSPYEQYV. CDR3 nucleotides: TGTGCCAGCAGTTATAGGGGGTCCCCCTACGAGCAGTACGTC.

The chain links TRBV19 to TRBJ1-6; perhaps TRBD1 as D (5 bases). V lost 5 bases to trimming and J lost 3 bases, with 14 bases between them. Germline loops: CDR1 LNHDA, CDR2 SQIVND (reference sequence). The CDR3 is 16 amino acids. CDR3 sequence reads: CASSFLTESYNSPLHF. The CDR3 nucleotides are TGTGCCAGTAGTTTCTTGACAGAGAGCTATAATTCACCCCTCCACTTT. The complete variable domain, with remaining parts taken from reference TRBV19 and TRBJ1-6, reads DGGITQSPKYLFRKEGQNVTLSCEQNLNHDAMYWYRQDPGQGLRLIYYSQIVNDFQKGDIAEGYSVSREKKESFPLTVTSAQKNPTAFYLCASSFLTESYNSPLHFGNGTRLTVT.

This chain links TRBV19 with TRBJ2-4; D call uncertain. Trimming stripped 7 bases from V and 3 bases from J, with 16 bases between. CDR1 and CDR2 from the germline V gene are LNHDA and SQIVND (reference sequence). There are 15 residues in the CDR3. In DNA form, the CDR3 reads TGTGCCAGTATGGAAGTCTCATTCGGCAAAAACATTCAGTACTTC. Translated, it gives CASMEVSFGKNIQYF.

CDR3 sequence reads: CASSPRGGATDTQYF. For the CDR3, the DNA is TGTGCCAGCAGCCCGCGCGGGGGAGCGACAGATACGCAGTATTTT. The chain uses TRBV7-8 and TRBJ2-3; 7 bases are a match to TRBD2. Germline CDR1 reads SGHVS; CDR2 reads FQNEAQ. With 5 bases clipped from V and 3 bases from J, the junction kept 8 bases outside the gene matches. The length of the CDR3 is 15 residues.

This chain connects TRBV5-6 to TRBJ2-5; the D call may be TRBD1 or TRBD2 (5 bases each). This CDR3 is 13 amino acids long. The V gene's germline CDR1 is SGHDT and CDR2 YYEEEE. Trimming took off 9 bases at V and 2 bases at J, with 14 bases between the two ends. CDR3 bases: TGTGCCACACGGGGCAGCCAACAAGAGACCCAGTACTTC. The encoded protein is CATRGSQQETQYF.

V usage is TRBV2 and J usage is TRBJ2-3; 15 bases are shared with TRBD2. The CDR3 spans 18 residues. CDR1 is SNHLY, CDR2 FYNNEI, per germline. Trimming removed 2 bases from V and 6 bases from J; junction bases left unmatched: 9. In DNA, the CDR3 is TGTGCCAGCAGTGAACAGGGACTAGCGGGGGGCACTAAGGATACGCAGTATTTT. Its protein product is CASSEQGLAGGTKDTQYF.

The chain links TRBV14 to TRBJ2-6; no reliable D call. Germline V lookup: CDR1 SGHDN, CDR2 FVKESK. Trimming removed 3 bases at V and 3 bases at J, with 6 bases between. The CDR3 covers 14 residues. CDR3 amino acids: CASSQSYGANVLTF. CDR3 DNA sequence: TGTGCCAGCAGCCAGTCCTATGGGGCCAACGTCCTGACTTTC.

V gene TRBV29-1 combines with J gene TRBJ1-2, with a tentative D call TRBD1 (5 bases). Trimming shortened V by 7 bases and J by 3 bases, and 15 bases separated the two germline ends. Germline CDR1 SQVTM, CDR2 ANQGSEA. The CDR3 length is 13 residues. CDR3 in DNA: TGCAGCGCCACCCTTGGGGGGTACTATGGCTACACCTTC. Translated, it gives CSATLGGYYGYTF. Full variable domain (rest looked up from reference TRBV29-1 and TRBJ1-2): SAVISQKPSRDICQRGTSLTIQCQVDSQVTMMFWYRQQPGQSLTLIATANQGSEATYESGFVIDKFPISRPNLTFSTLTVSNMSPEDSSIYLCSATLGGYYGYTFGSGTRLTVV.

This clone was detected only a few times. V and J are TRBV5-6 and TRBJ1-1; no clear D. The V and J ends lost 4 bases and 5 bases respectively, with 12 bases between them. The germline gives CDR1 SGHDT, CDR2 YYEEEE. This CDR3 comprises 13 residues. As DNA, the CDR3 is TGTGCCAGCAGCCTTGCGGTTAGGACTGAAGCTTTCTTT. It translates to CASSLAVRTEAFF.

The genes are TRBV2 and TRBJ1-5; 10 positions match TRBD1. The CDR3 totals 14 residues. J lost 7 bases, V lost 6 bases, and 6 bases had no gene match. Germline CDR1 SNHLY, CDR2 FYNNEI. This CDR3 is CASRLGTGVQPQHF. CDR3 nucleotide sequence: TGTGCCAGCAGACTTGGGACAGGGGTGCAGCCCCAGCATTTT. The full variable domain, rest sourced from reference TRBV2 and TRBJ1-5, is EPEVTQTPSHQVTQMGQEVILRCVPISNHLYFYWYRQILGQKVEFLVSFYNNEISEKSEIFDDQFSVERPDGSNFTLKIRSTKLEDSAMYFCASRLGTGVQPQHFGDGTRLSIL.

This sequence joins TRBV6-5 and TRBJ1-6; 7 bases match TRBD1. V lost 2 bases to trimming and J lost 5 bases; unmatched junction nucleotides: 3. Germline V lookup: CDR1 MNHEY, CDR2 SVGAGI. CDR3 length equals 15 residues. CDR3 DNA sequence: TGTGCCAGCAGTTACGACAGGGCAGATAATTCACCCCTCCACTTT. Protein sequence: CASSYDRADNSPLHF.

V gene TRBV2 combines with J gene TRBJ2-3; 7 positions match TRBD2. J was trimmed by 2 bases and V by 8 bases; bases with no gene match: 4. The CDR3 has 13 residues. The germline V gene encodes CDR1 SNHLY and CDR2 FYNNEI. The CDR3 DNA reads as TGTGCCAGCGAGCGGGGAGCCACAGATACGCAGTATTTT. As protein: CASERGATDTQYF.

This clone was detected a few times. The V gene is TRBV19, the J gene TRBJ1-1; 8 nucleotides agree with TRBD1. The trim removed 8 bases at V and 1 base at J, leaving 9 bases unmatched. Germline V gene sequence: CDR1 LNHDA, CDR2 SQIVND (reference sequence). CDR3 length equals 15 residues. In nucleotides, the CDR3 is TGTGCCAGTTCCAGAAGCGGGACAGGGAACACTGAAGCTTTCTTT. This codes for CASSRSGTGNTEAFF. The variable domain in full, completed from reference TRBV19 and TRBJ1-1, reads DGGITQSPKYLFRKEGQNVTLSCEQNLNHDAMYWYRQDPGQGLRLIYYSQIVNDFQKGDIAEGYSVSREKKESFPLTVTSAQKNPTAFYLCASSRSGTGNTEAFFGQGTRLTVV.

This chain joins TRBV19 and TRBJ1-1; 7 nucleotides agree with TRBD1. Germline CDR1 LNHDA, CDR2 SQIVND (reference sequence). The J segment lost 2 bases and the V segment lost 7 bases, leaving 7 bases of the junction unmatched. The CDR3 extends over 14 amino acids. CDR3 residues: CASTSGQHNTEAFF. The CDR3 nucleotides are TGTGCCAGTACCTCGGGACAGCACAACACTGAAGCTTTCTTT.